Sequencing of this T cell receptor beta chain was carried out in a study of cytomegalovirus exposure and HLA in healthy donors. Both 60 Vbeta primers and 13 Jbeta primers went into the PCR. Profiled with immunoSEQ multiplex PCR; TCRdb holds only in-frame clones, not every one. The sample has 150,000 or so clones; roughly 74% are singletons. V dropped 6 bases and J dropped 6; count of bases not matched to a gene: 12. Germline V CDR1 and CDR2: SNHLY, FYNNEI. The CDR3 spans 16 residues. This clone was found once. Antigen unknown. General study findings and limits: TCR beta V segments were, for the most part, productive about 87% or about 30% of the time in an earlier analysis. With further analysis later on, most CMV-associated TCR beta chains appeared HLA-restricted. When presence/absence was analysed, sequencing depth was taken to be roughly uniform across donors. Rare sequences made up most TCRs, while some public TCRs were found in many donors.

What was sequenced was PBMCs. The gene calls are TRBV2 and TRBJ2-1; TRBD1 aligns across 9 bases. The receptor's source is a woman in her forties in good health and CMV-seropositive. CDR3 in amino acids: CASSPDRGGTFNEQFF. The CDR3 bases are TGTGCCAGCAGCCCCGACAGGGGGGGGACGTTCAATGAGCAGTTCTTC.